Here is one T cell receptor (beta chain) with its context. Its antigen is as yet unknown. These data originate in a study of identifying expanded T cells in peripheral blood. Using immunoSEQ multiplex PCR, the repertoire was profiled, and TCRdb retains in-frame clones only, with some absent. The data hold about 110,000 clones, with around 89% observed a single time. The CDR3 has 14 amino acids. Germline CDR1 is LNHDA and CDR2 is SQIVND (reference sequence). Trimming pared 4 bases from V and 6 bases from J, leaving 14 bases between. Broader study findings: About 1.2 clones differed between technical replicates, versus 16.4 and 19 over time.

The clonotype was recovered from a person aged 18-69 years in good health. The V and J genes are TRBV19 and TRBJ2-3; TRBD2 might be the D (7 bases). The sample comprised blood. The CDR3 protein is CASSRAGAVDTQYF. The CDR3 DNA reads TGTGCCAGTAGTAGGGCGGGGGCTGTGGATACGCAGTATTTT.